This T cell receptor beta chain is from a study of cytomegalovirus exposure and HLA in healthy donors. Whole-study context: As an earlier analysis found, roughly 180 million T cells yielded about 100 million unique TCR beta sequences. General study points: Earlier analysis found most TCR beta V segments productive about 87% or about 30% of the time. Investigators reported 150 to 200 TCR beta chains as tied to cytomegalovirus.

The CDR3 has 13 residues. V was pared by 6 bases and J by 5 bases, with 13 bases between. Per the germline V gene, CDR1 is MNHNY and CDR2 is SVGAGI (reference sequence). Notes on this clone: Its antigen is not identified.

60 Vbeta and 13 Jbeta primers were used in PCR. Original methodology: Later, an analysis found tens of millions of unique TCR beta chains, and about 9.9 million of these were shared. Assay: immunoSEQ multiplex PCR; the TCRdb copy retains only in-frame clones and omits some. V, J and clone size are those of that table, while D and trimming were read from the DNA. The data show roughly 73,000 clones, roughly 71% seen once. Sequenced: PBMCs. The chain couples TRBV6-6 to TRBJ2-5; D unclear. The sequence came from an older man in good health and CMV-seronegative. The CDR3, as DNA: TGTGCCAGCAGACGTGCCTTCGCGGAGACCCAGTACTTC. Amino acids: CASRRAFAETQYF.